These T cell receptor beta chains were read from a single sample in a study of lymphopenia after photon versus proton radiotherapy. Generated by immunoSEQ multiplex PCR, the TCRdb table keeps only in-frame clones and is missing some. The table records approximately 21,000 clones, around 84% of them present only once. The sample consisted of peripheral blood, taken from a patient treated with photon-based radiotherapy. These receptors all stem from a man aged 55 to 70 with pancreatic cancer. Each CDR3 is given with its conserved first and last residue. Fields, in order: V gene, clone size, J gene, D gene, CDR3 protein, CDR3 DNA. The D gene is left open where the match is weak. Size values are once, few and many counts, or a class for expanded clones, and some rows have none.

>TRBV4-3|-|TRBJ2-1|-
CASATTQKGQGEQFF
TGCGCCAGCGCAACAACTCAAAAGGGCCAGGGAGAGCAGTTCTTC
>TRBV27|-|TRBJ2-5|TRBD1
CASSSSGTDQETQYF
TGTGCCAGCAGTTCATCCGGGACAGACCAAGAGACCCAGTACTTC
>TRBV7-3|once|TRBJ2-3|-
CASSLMPSVPDTQYF
TGTGCCAGCAGCTTAATGCCTAGCGTGCCAGATACGCAGTATTTT
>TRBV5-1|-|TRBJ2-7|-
CASSLTAGSKGVYEQYF
TGCGCCAGCAGCTTAACCGCCGGGTCAAAGGGGGTCTACGAGCAGTACTTC
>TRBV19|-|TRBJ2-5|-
CASSMRGRETQYF
TGTGCCAGTAGTATGAGGGGGAGGGAGACCCAGTACTTC
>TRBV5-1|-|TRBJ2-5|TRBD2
CASSLRGGGAEWETQYF
TGCGCCAGCAGCTTGCGTGGCGGGGGGGCGGAATGGGAGACCCAGTACTTC
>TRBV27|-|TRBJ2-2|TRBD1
CASTRTGVAGELFF
TGTGCCAGCACTCGGACAGGGGTGGCCGGGGAGCTGTTTTTT
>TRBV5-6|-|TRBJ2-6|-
CASSILGGISSGANVLTF
TGTGCCAGCAGCATCTTGGGCGGAATTAGCTCTGGGGCCAACGTCCTGACTTTC
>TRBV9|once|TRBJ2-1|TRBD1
CASSLTGATYNEQFF
TGTGCCAGCAGCTTGACAGGGGCAACCTACAATGAGCAGTTCTTC
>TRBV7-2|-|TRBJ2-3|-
CASSLSLVQYF
TGTGCCAGCAGCTTATCACTAGTTCAGTATTTT
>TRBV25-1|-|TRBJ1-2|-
CASTGTTEFYGYTF
TGTGCCAGCACCGGGACAACAGAATTCTATGGCTACACCTTC
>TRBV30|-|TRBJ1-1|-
CAWRRPGRNTEAFF
TGTGCCTGGAGACGACCGGGAAGAAACACTGAAGCTTTCTTT
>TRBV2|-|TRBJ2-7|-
CASRRGPYEQYF
TGTGCCAGCAGGCGGGGGCCCTACGAGCAGTACTTC
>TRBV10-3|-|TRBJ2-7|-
CAIRRAPDYEQYF
TGTGCCATCCGCCGCGCCCCGGACTACGAGCAGTACTTC
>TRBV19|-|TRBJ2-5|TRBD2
CASSSYGEGWETQYF
TGTGCCAGTAGTTCGTACGGGGAGGGGTGGGAGACCCAGTACTTC
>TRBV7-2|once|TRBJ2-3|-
CASSLEGNRADTQYF
TGTGCCAGCAGCTTAGAGGGGAACCGCGCAGATACGCAGTATTTT
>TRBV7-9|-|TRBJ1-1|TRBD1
CASTGGITEAFF
TGTGCCAGTACAGGGGGAATTACTGAAGCTTTCTTT
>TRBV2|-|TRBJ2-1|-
CASSEAGYHEQFF
TGTGCCAGCAGTGAAGCAGGCTACCATGAGCAGTTCTTC
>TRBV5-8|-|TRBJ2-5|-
CASSFPGTQETQYF
TGTGCCAGCAGCTTCCCCGGGACCCAAGAGACCCAGTACTTC
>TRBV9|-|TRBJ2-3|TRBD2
CASSVGSGLAGTDTQYF
TGTGCCAGCAGCGTCGGGAGCGGACTAGCGGGGACAGATACGCAGTATTTT
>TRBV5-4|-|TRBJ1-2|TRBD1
CASSLGDRESFGYTF
TGTGCCAGCAGCTTGGGGGACAGGGAAAGTTTTGGCTACACCTTC
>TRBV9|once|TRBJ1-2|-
CASSANRPTKVSKGYTF
TGTGCCAGCAGCGCGAATAGACCGACCAAGGTATCTAAGGGCTACACCTTC
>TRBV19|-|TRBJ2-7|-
CASSTAGTAIGQYF
TGTGCCAGTAGTACGGCCGGGACGGCCATCGGGCAGTACTTC
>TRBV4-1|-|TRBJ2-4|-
CASSQTPIAKNIQYF
TGCGCCAGCAGCCAAACACCTATAGCCAAAAACATTCAGTACTTC
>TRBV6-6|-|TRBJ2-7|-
CASSPTFSPSYEQYF
TGTGCCAGCAGTCCTACTTTCTCGCCCTCCTACGAGCAGTACTTC
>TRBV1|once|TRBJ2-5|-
CTSSPGLAGGRSPQETQYF
TGCACCAGCAGCCCGGGACTAGCGGGGGGGCGTTCCCCGCAAGAGACCCAGTACTTC
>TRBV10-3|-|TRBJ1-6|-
CAISERRVDNSPLHF
TGTGCCATCAGTGAGAGGAGGGTTGATAATTCACCCCTCCACTTT
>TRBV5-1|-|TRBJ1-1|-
CASSLVFGANTEAFF
TGCGCCAGCAGCTTGGTTTTTGGGGCGAACACTGAAGCTTTCTTT
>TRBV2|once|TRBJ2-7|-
CASSGLGFIYEQYF
TGTGCCAGCAGTGGATTAGGGTTCATCTACGAGCAGTACTTC
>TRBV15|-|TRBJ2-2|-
CATSRGYVGELFF
TGTGCCACCAGCAGAGGGTACGTCGGGGAGCTGTTTTTT
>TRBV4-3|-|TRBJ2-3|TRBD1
CASSQDLQGATDTQYF
TGCGCCAGCAGCCAAGATCTGCAGGGGGCAACAGATACGCAGTATTTT
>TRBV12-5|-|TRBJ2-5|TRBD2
CASGPPLLAGPWTQYF
TGTGCTAGTGGTCCCCCATTACTAGCGGGTCCGTGGACCCAGTACTTC
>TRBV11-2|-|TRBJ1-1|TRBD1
CASSFVRPGGYWNTEAFF
TGTGCCAGCAGCTTCGTCCGCCCAGGGGGGTATTGGAACACTGAAGCTTTCTTT
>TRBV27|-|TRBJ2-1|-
CASSSRELGFLQIEQFF
TGTGCCAGCAGTTCCCGCGAGTTAGGGTTTCTACAAATTGAGCAGTTCTTC
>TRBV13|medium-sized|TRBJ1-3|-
CASSWTELGNTIYF
TGTGCCAGCAGCTGGACAGAACTTGGAAACACCATATATTTT
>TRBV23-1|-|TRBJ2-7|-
CASSRPGEQYF
TGCGCCAGCAGTCGGCCGGGAGAGCAGTACTTC
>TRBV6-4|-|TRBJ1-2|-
CASRPRDTYGYTF
TGTGCCAGCAGACCTAGGGACACCTATGGCTACACCTTC
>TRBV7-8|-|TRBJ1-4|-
CASSLTMGKTTNEKLFF
TGTGCCAGCAGCCTTACCATGGGAAAGACAACTAATGAAAAACTGTTTTTT
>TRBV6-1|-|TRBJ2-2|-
CASNGEGELFF
TGTGCCAGCAATGGGGAAGGGGAGCTGTTTTTT
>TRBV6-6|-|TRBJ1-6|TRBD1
CASSRGQGDSPLHF
TGTGCCAGCAGCCGCGGACAGGGGGATTCACCCCTCCACTTT
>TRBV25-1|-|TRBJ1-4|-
CASSEGIGTPNEKLFF
TGTGCCAGCAGTGAAGGGATCGGGACACCTAATGAAAAACTGTTTTTT
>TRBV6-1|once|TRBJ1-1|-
CASSPRRGTEAFF
TGTGCCAGCAGTCCGAGAAGGGGCACTGAAGCTTTCTTT